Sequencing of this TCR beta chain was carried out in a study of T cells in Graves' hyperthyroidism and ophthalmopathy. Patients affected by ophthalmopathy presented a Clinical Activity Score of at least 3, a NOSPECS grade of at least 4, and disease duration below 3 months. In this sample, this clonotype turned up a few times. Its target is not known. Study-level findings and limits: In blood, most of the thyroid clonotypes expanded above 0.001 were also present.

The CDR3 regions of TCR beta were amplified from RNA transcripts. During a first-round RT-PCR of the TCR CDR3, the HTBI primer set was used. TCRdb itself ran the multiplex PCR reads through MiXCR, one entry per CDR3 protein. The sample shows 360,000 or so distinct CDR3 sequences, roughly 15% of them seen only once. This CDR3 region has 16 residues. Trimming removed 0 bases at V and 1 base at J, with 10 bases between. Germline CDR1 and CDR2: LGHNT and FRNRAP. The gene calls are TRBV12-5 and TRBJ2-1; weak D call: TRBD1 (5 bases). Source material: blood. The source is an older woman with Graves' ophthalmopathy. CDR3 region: CASGLVSDSSYNEQFF. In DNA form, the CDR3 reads TGTGCTAGTGGTTTGGTCAGTGACAGTTCCTACAATGAGCAGTTCTTC.